Only one count was recorded for the clone carrying this T cell receptor (beta chain). Antigen specificity is unknown. This CDR3 comprises 15 residues. The V end lost 5 bases, the J end lost 2 bases, and 16 bases lay between the germline ends. Germline CDR1 MNHEY, CDR2 SVGEGT. Produced via immunoSEQ multiplex PCR; TCRdb's table is partial and in-frame only. This sample yields just over 90,000 clones, of which 85% to 90% are seen a single time; over 2% belongs to the top ten. The data were obtained in a study of T cell responses to AZD1222 COVID-19 vaccine. Findings and limits, study-wide: After the peak T cell response, and only then, were repertoires sampled.

The receptor's source is an adult who received the AZD1222 COVID-19 vaccine. The rearrangement joins TRBV6-2 or TRBV6-3 to TRBJ2-7; D possibly matches TRBD1 or TRBD2 (5 bases each). The sequencing used peripheral blood, collected 28 days after the second AZD1222 dose. Here the CDR3 DNA reads TGTGCCAGCAGTGACCGGGACCGAGTCACCTACGAGCAGTACTTC. It encodes CASSDRDRVTYEQYF.